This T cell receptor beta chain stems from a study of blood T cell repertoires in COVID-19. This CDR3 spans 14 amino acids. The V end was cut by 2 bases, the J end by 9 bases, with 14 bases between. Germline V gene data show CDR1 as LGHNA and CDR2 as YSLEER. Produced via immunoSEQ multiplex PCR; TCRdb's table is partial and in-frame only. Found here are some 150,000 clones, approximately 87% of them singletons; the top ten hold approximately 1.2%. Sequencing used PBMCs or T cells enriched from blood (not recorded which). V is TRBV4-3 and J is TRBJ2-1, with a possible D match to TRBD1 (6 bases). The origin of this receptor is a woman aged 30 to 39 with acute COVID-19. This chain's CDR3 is CASSQSIGDIEQFF. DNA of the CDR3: TGCGCCAGCAGCCAATCCATCGGGGACATTGAGCAGTTCTTC.